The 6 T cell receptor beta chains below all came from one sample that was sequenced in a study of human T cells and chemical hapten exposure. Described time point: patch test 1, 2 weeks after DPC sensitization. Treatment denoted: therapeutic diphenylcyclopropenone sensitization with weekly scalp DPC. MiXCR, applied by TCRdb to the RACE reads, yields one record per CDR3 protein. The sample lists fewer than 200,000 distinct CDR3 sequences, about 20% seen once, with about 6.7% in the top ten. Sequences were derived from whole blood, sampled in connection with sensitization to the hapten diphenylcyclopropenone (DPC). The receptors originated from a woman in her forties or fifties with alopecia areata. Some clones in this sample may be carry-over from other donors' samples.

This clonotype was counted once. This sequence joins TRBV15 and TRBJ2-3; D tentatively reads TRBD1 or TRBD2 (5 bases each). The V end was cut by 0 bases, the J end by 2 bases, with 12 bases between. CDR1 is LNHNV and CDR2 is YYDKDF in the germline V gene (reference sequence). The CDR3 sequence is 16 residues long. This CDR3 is CATSRDRGLLTDTQYF. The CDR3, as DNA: TGTGCCACCAGCAGAGATCGGGGCCTCCTCACAGATACGCAGTATTTT.

The CDR3 coding sequence is TGTGCCAGCAGTACCCACGGACAGTCTAACTATGGCTACACCTTC. Its translation is CASSTHGQSNYGYTF. J is TRBJ1-2 and V is TRBV27, with D perhaps matching TRBD1 (6 bases). Germline-derived CDR1 and CDR2 are MNHEY and SMNVEV (reference sequence). With 5 bases removed from V and 0 bases from J, the gap between germline ends came to 13 bases. The CDR3 consists of 15 residues.

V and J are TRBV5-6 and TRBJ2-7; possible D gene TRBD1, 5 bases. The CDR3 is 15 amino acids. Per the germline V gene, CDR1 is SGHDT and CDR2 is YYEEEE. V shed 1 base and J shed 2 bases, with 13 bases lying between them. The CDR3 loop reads CASSLWGLAAYEQYF. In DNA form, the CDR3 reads TGTGCCAGCAGCTTGTGGGGCTTAGCTGCCTACGAGCAGTACTTC.

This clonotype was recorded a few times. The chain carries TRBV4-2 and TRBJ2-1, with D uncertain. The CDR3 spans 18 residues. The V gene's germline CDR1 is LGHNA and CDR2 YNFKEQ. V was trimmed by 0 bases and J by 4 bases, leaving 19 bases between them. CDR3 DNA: TGTGCCAGCAGCCAAGACCCCCTCCTCCCCGGTCTATACAATGAGCAGTTCTTC. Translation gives CASSQDPLLPGLYNEQFF.

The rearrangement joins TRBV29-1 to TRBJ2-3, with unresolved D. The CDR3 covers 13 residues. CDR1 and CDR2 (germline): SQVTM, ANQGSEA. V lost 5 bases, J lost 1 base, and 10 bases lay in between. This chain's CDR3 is CSVRSTGTDTQYF. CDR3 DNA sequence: TGCAGCGTTCGGAGTACGGGCACAGATACGCAGTATTTT.

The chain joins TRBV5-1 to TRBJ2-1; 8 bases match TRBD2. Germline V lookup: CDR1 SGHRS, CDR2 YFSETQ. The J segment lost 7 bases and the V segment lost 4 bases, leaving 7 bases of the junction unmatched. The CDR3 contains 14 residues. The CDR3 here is CASSREGRVNEQFF. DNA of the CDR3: TGCGCCAGCAGCCGGGAGGGCCGGGTTAATGAGCAGTTCTTC.